This TCR beta chain is drawn from a study of identifying expanded T cells in peripheral blood. With respect to this clone: Its antigen is unidentified.

No infections or other immune events were documented during collection. Sequencing used immunoSEQ multiplex PCR; TCRdb keeps in-frame clones, though not all of them. The top ten hold less than 5% of the sample, which has approximately 86,000 clones, 70% to 90% seen once. Study-level results: Differentially abundant clones: around 1.2 between replicates, 15 to 17 at roughly 2 weeks, approximately 19 at four. Clone count variance between roughly 2-week samples rose with total template count.

The CDR3 extends over 13 amino acids. Germline assignment: CDR1 SGHNT and CDR2 YYREEE (reference sequence). V was shortened by 6 bases and J by 3 bases, with 12 bases between the two germline ends. The sequence was collected from a person aged 18 to 75 in good health. The V and J genes are TRBV5-4 and TRBJ1-2, with D possibly being TRBD1 (6 bases). Sequenced input: blood. CDR3 nucleotides: TGTGCCAGCACCAAGGGGGGGGACTATGGCTACACCTTC. This codes for CASTKGGDYGYTF.